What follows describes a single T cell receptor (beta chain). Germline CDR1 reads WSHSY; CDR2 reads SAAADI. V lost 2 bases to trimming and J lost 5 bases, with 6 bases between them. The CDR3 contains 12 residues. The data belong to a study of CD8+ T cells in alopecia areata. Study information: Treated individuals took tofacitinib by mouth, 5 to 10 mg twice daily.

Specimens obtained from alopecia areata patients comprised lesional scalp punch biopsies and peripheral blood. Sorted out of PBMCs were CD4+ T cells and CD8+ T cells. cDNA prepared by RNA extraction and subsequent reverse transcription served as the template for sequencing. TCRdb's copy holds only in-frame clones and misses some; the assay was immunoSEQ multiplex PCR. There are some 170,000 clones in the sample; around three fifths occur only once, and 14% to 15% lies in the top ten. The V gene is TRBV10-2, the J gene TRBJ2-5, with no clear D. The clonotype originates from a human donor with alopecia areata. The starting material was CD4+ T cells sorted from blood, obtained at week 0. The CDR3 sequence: CASSENRETQYF. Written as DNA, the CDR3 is TGCGCCAGCAGTGAGAATCGGGAGACCCAGTACTTC.